This TCR beta chain was captured by sequencing in a study of post-analysis software for immune sequencing data. Whole-study context: Patients with relapsing-remitting, secondary progressive and progressive-relapsing multiple sclerosis courses were all represented. Study-wide findings and caveats: There was significantly lower normalized Chao1 diversity in multiple sclerosis patients than in controls. Patients carried five TRBV segments more frequently than controls did, and TRBV5-6, TRBV5-1 and TRBV20-1 were among them. Batch-matched samples strongly co-clustered by F measure.

Presence of unique molecular identifiers characterized the TCR beta cDNA libraries. The authors obtained roughly 500,000 cDNA molecules from roughly 1.1 to 9.2 million T cells. TCRdb used MiXCR to reprocess the PCR reads, holding one entry per CDR3 protein. The sample comprises roughly 800,000 distinct CDR3 sequences, roughly half of which are singletons, and approximately 4.3% rests with the top ten. Germline trimming cut 0 bases from V and 4 bases from J; bases unmatched to any gene: 9. The CDR3 is made up of 16 amino acids. In germline, CDR1 is SGHRS, CDR2 YFSETQ. Regarding this clonotype: What it binds is unknown.

The chain employs TRBV5-1 and TRBJ2-5; 7 bases fit TRBD2. The sample comprised blood. The receptor was derived from a girl aged 10 to 17 with multiple sclerosis. Written as DNA, the CDR3 is TGCGCCAGCAGCTTGGTTCCCTCTAGCGGAGCAGAGACCCAGTACTTC. Amino acid sequence: CASSLVPSSGAETQYF.